The 16 T cell receptor beta chains given below trace back to one sample, sequenced in a study of technical replicates of blood from several donors. Assay: immunoSEQ multiplex PCR; the TCRdb copy retains only in-frame clones and omits some. The data show roughly 52,000 clones, around 96% seen once. Sequences were obtained from PBMCs. The origin of the receptors is a human donor in good health. Some clones in this sample may be carry-over from other donors' samples.

V gene TRBV5-1 combines with J gene TRBJ1-6; D is uncertain. This CDR3 region has 14 residues. V was clipped by 4 bases and J by 8 bases, with 13 bases between them. Germline assignment: CDR1 SGHRS and CDR2 YFSETQ. The CDR3 coding sequence is TGCGCCAGCAGCGCGGGAGGCGGGTATTCACCCCTCCACTTT. As protein: CASSAGGGYSPLHF. The full variable domain, with the rest looked up from reference TRBV5-1 and TRBJ1-6, is KAGVTQTPRYLIKTRGQQVTLSCSPISGHRSVSWYQQTPGQGLQFLFEYFSETQRNKGNFPGRFSGRQFSNSRSEMNVSTLELGDSALYLCASSAGGGYSPLHFGNGTRLTVT.

CDR3 coding DNA: TGTGCCAGCGGCCCTTCGGGGGGGAGCACAGATACGCAGTATTTT. Translated: CASGPSGGSTDTQYF. The V call is TRBV5-5, the J call TRBJ2-3; 8 bases line up with TRBD2. The trim removed 7 bases at V and 0 bases at J, leaving 7 bases unmatched. Germline V CDR1 and CDR2: SGHKS, YYEKEE (reference sequence). The CDR3 totals 15 residues.

The chain joins TRBV5-1 to TRBJ2-2; TRBD1 agrees at 8 bases. V shed 4 bases and J 0 bases; nucleotides not matched to a gene: 2. The CDR3 runs 15 residues. Germline CDR1 SGHRS, CDR2 YFSETQ. CDR3 DNA sequence: TGCGCCAGCAGCGACAGGGGATCGAACACCGGGGAGCTGTTTTTT. It is translated as CASSDRGSNTGELFF.

The rearrangement uses TRBV11-2 and TRBJ2-3; TRBD2 might be the D (5 bases). Per the germline V gene, CDR1 is SGHAT and CDR2 is FQNNGV. The CDR3 is made up of 16 amino acids. Trimming stripped 5 bases from V and 1 base from J, with 16 bases between. CDR3 residues: CASSPFGGSGTDTQYF. The DNA of the CDR3 is TGTGCCAGCAGCCCATTCGGTGGTAGCGGCACAGATACGCAGTATTTT. Combining the CDR3 with reference TRBV11-2 and TRBJ2-3 gives the whole variable domain EAGVAQSPRYKIIEKRQSVAFWCNPISGHATLYWYQQILGQGPKLLIQFQNNGVVDDSQLPKDRFSAERLKGVDSTLKIQPAKLEDSAVYLCASSPFGGSGTDTQYFGPGTRLTVL.

The chain has TRBV7-2 and TRBJ1-5, with 7 bases identical to TRBD1. The CDR3 consists of 15 residues. V shed 6 bases, J shed 7 bases, and the junction held 12 bases outside the gene matches. Germline lookup yields CDR1 SGHTA and CDR2 FQGNSA. The CDR3 DNA sequence: TGTGCCAGCAGTCCCAGGGGGGCGTGGGGGCAGCCCCAGCATTTT. Amino acids: CASSPRGAWGQPQHF.

This clone was seen only once. The rearrangement joins TRBV7-2 to TRBJ2-1, with 7 bases matching TRBD1. CDR1 and CDR2 (germline): SGHTA, FQGNSA. CDR3 size: 13 residues. Trimming cost V 6 bases and J 8 bases; bases outside gene matches: 7. The CDR3 nucleotides are TGTGCCAGCAGGGGGACAGCCTATGATGAGCAGTTCTTC. This gives the protein CASRGTAYDEQFF.

This chain uses TRBV11-1 with TRBJ2-7; D ambiguous. The CDR3 is 14 residues long. V lost 8 bases to trimming and J lost 0 bases, with 14 bases between them. Looked up from germline, CDR1 is SGHAT and CDR2 is FQDESV (reference sequence). The CDR3 bases are TGTGCCAGCCGCCGCGGTCGGAGCTCCTACGAGCAGTACTTC. Translation gives CASRRGRSSYEQYF.

The rearrangement joins TRBV5-4 to TRBJ2-6; a possible D gene is TRBD1 (6 bases). In germline, CDR1 is SGHNT, CDR2 YYREEE (reference sequence). This CDR3 has 17 amino acids. V was shortened by 6 bases and J by 0 bases, with 16 bases between the two germline ends. The CDR3 bases are TGTGCCAGCAACCCAGGGGCTCTTATCTCTGGGGCCAACGTCCTGACTTTC. Amino acid sequence: CASNPGALISGANVLTF.

The genes are TRBV5-1 and TRBJ1-3; D gene uncertain. The germline CDR1 and CDR2 sequences are SGHRS and YFSETQ. CDR3 size: 15 residues. Trimming left V 3 bases short and J 4 bases short, with 14 bases between. In nucleotides, the CDR3 is TGCGCCAGCAGCTGGTCCGGGTCCGGCGGAAACACCATATATTTT. As protein: CASSWSGSGGNTIYF.

This chain uses TRBV6-5 with TRBJ2-7; TRBD1 aligns across 7 bases. The CDR3 loop spans 14 amino acids. V was pared by 6 bases and J by 4 bases, with 9 bases of the junction left unmatched. Germline V gene lookup returns CDR1 MNHEY and CDR2 SVGAGI. This CDR3 is CASSPQRGLYEQYF. DNA of the CDR3: TGTGCCAGCAGCCCCCAGAGGGGGCTATACGAGCAGTACTTC.

V and J are TRBV5-1 and TRBJ2-3, with 7 positions matching TRBD2. The CDR3 has 15 amino acids. Germline trimming cut 4 bases from V and 0 bases from J; bases unmatched to any gene: 5. CDR1 is SGHRS and CDR2 is YFSETQ in the germline V gene. In DNA form, the CDR3 reads TGCGCCAGCAGCGGAAGCGGGGAGAGCACAGATACGCAGTATTTT. Translation gives CASSGSGESTDTQYF. The full variable domain, with the rest looked up from reference TRBV5-1 and TRBJ2-3, is KAGVTQTPRYLIKTRGQQVTLSCSPISGHRSVSWYQQTPGQGLQFLFEYFSETQRNKGNFPGRFSGRQFSNSRSEMNVSTLELGDSALYLCASSGSGESTDTQYFGPGTRLTVL.

The CDR3 reads CASSSGTGAYGYTF. The CDR3 region has the DNA TGTGCCAGCAGTTCCGGGACAGGGGCCTATGGCTACACCTTC. This chain uses TRBV28 with TRBJ1-2, with TRBD1 matching 10 bases. From germline, CDR1 is MDHEN and CDR2 SYDVKM. CDR3 length: 14 residues. Losses at the gene ends were 4 bases for V and 4 bases for J; bases not matched to a gene: 3.

The chain has TRBV27 and TRBJ2-1; TRBD1 might be the D (6 bases). The CDR3 length is 13 residues. From germline, CDR1 is MNHEY and CDR2 SMNVEV (reference sequence). With 6 bases removed from V and 7 bases from J, the gap between germline ends came to 13 bases. CDR3 bases: TGTGCCAGCAGAAGGCAGGGGATAAATGAGCAGTTCTTC. Translation gives CASRRQGINEQFF.

This chain links TRBV30 with TRBJ2-1; TRBD2 aligns across 10 bases. This CDR3 contains 14 residues. Germline V CDR1 and CDR2: GTSNPN, SVGIG (reference sequence). Trimming cost V 4 bases and J 4 bases; bases outside gene matches: 4. The CDR3 protein is CAWKTSGTYNEQFF. CDR3 in DNA: TGTGCCTGGAAAACTAGCGGGACATACAATGAGCAGTTCTTC.

This chain connects TRBV2 to TRBJ2-3, with TRBD2 matching over 7 bases. The CDR3 sequence is 15 residues long. The V and J ends lost 4 bases and 4 bases, in that order; junction bases with no gene match: 8. Germline V gene lookup returns CDR1 SNHLY and CDR2 FYNNEI. The CDR3 here is CASSGGLPLADTQYF. CDR3 DNA: TGTGCCAGCAGTGGGGGACTACCCCTTGCAGATACGCAGTATTTT.

V usage is TRBV2 and J usage is TRBJ1-3, with TRBD1 matching over 7 bases. The CDR3 length is 16 residues. From germline, CDR1 is SNHLY and CDR2 FYNNEI. The trim removed 6 bases at V and 0 bases at J, leaving 8 bases unmatched. The CDR3 DNA sequence: TGTGCCAGCAGCCCTGGACAGGCGGACTCTGGAAACACCATATATTTT. Amino acids: CASSPGQADSGNTIYF.